Described below is a single T cell receptor (beta chain) sequence and its context. Its antigen is unknown. Each donor was nominally healthy when sampled (though unrecorded immune exposures were likely). PCR amplification relied on 60 Vbeta primers (plus 13 Jbeta primers). Only in-frame clones appear in the TCRdb table, and some are missing; sequencing was by immunoSEQ multiplex PCR. The data contain 100,000 or so clones, around 80% of them singletons. This sample stems from a study of cytomegalovirus exposure and HLA in healthy donors. Study conclusions and caveats: Researchers had no immune exposure information except CMV serostatus available. Association of a missense DCLRE1C variant with TCR beta V- and J-gene trimming was reported in a later analysis.

Germline CDR1 and CDR2: SGHTA and FQGNSA. Losses at the gene ends were 0 bases for V and 2 bases for J; bases not matched to a gene: 1. This CDR3 region has 15 residues. The material sequenced was PBMCs. This TCR was sampled from a man younger than 40 in good health and CMV-seropositive. This chain uses TRBV7-2 with TRBJ1-3; 7 bases match TRBD1. The CDR3 reads CASSLATGTGNTIYF. The CDR3 DNA follows: TGTGCCAGCAGCTTAGCGACAGGGACTGGAAACACCATATATTTT.